The rows below give T cell receptor beta chains drawn from one sample of a study of blood T cell repertoires in COVID-19. Profiling relied on immunoSEQ multiplex PCR, and the TCRdb table lists in-frame clones only, not all of them. The data show approximately 100,000 clones, with about 90% seen just once and 3% to 3.5% held by the top ten. Sequencing was performed on peripheral blood. The receptor set was obtained from a man aged 50-60 years in a cohort sampled during active COVID-19. CDR3s include the opening cysteine and the closing phenylalanine or tryptophan. The D gene is left open where the match is weak.

D: .; V: TRBV2; length: 13; CDR3: CASSGQMNTEAFF
D: .; V: TRBV19; length: 14; CDR3: CASSIDHARDTQYF
D: TRBD1; V: TRBV18; length: 16; CDR3: CASSRRDRGSGNTIYF
D: .; V: TRBV9; length: 16; CDR3: CASSVFPQGSGNTIYF
D: TRBD1; V: TRBV4-2; length: 18; CDR3: CASRPNTQGRGSGNTIYF
D: .; V: TRBV11-3; length: 16; CDR3: CASSSDRILAKNIQYF
D: .; V: TRBV5-8; length: 18; CDR3: CAPEASSNHRNSQETQYF
D: .; V: TRBV18; length: 17; CDR3: CASSRGLEVRGYNEQFF
D: .; V: TRBV4-1; length: 15; CDR3: CASSREGRGDTEAFF
D: TRBD2; V: TRBV19; length: 16; CDR3: CASSMGASGVGETQYF
D: .; V: TRBV7-3; length: 13; CDR3: CASSLAPTGEAFF
D: .; V: TRBV7-6; length: 13; CDR3: CASSLVRAGELFF
D: TRBD1; V: TRBV6-5; length: 16; CDR3: CASSSPPGTGVLTQYF
D: .; V: TRBV2; length: 13; CDR3: CASSVILRETQYF
D: TRBD1; V: TRBV5-1; length: 16; CDR3: CASSLNGQGVHQPQHF
D: .; V: TRBV7-8; length: 14; CDR3: CASSFLGGTGELFF
D: .; V: TRBV29-1; length: 15; CDR3: CSADKDTGSTDTQYF
D: .; V: TRBV29-1; length: 11; CDR3: CAGSRSYGYTF
D: .; V: TRBV6-5; length: 15; CDR3: CASTLEGGVSNEQFF
D: .; V: TRBV7-9; length: 12; CDR3: CASSLMRNEQFF
D: .; V: TRBV19; length: 17; CDR3: CASPGPGGWLSDTEAFF
D: .; V: TRBV29-1; length: 11; CDR3: CSVHSYNEQFF